What follows is one TCR beta chain and its context. Repertoires were generated with immunoSEQ multiplex PCR, while TCRdb's copy carries only in-frame clones and drops some. The data hold 150,000 to 200,000 clones, with less than 85% observed a single time. The data were obtained in a study of blood T cell repertoires in COVID-19. Trimming removed 6 bases from V and 4 bases from J, with 4 bases in between. The CDR3 totals 11 residues. V gene TRBV12-3 or TRBV12-4 combines with J gene TRBJ2-1; D is uncertain. Specimen: peripheral blood. The source of this sequence is a woman in her 40s with COVID-19, enrolled during active disease. The CDR3 region is CASSLYNEQFF. The CDR3 DNA reads TGTGCCAGCAGCCTGTACAATGAGCAGTTCTTC.